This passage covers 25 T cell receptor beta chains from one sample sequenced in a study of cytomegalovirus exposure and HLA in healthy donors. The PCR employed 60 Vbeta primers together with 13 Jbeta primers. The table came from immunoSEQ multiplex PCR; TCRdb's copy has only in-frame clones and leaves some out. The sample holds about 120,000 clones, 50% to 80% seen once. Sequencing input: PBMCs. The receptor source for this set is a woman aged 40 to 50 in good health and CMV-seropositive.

In nucleotides, the CDR3 is TGTGCCAGCTCACCACCCGGGGTACTTAATTCACCCCTCCACTTT. Translating gives CASSPPGVLNSPLHF. V and J are TRBV18 and TRBJ1-6; D is unclear. The CDR3 runs to 15 residues. Trimming shortened V by 0 bases and J by 6 bases, and 9 bases separated the two germline ends. Germline V lookup: CDR1 KGHSH, CDR2 LQKENI.

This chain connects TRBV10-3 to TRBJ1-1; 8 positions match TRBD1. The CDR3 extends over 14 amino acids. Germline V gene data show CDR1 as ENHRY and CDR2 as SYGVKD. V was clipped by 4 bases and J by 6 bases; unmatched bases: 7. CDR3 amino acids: CAISAQGAQAEAFF. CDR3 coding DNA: TGTGCCATCAGTGCGCAGGGGGCGCAGGCTGAAGCTTTCTTT.

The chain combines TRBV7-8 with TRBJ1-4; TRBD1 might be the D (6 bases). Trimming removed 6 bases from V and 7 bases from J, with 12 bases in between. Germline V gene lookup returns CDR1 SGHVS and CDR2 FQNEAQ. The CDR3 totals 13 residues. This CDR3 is CASRQGRSEKLFF. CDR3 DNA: TGTGCCAGCAGACAGGGCCGAAGTGAAAAACTGTTTTTT.

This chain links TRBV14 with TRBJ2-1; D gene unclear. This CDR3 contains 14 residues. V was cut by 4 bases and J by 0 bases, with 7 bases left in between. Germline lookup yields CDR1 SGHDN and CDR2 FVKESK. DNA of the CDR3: TGTGCCAGCAGCCTACAAAGCTCCTACAATGAGCAGTTCTTC. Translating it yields CASSLQSSYNEQFF.

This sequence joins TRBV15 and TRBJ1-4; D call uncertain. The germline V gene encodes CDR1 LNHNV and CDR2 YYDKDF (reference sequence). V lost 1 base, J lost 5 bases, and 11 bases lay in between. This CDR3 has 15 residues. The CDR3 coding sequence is TGTGCCACCAGCAGAGGCACAGAGACAAATGAAAAACTGTTTTTT. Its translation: CATSRGTETNEKLFF.

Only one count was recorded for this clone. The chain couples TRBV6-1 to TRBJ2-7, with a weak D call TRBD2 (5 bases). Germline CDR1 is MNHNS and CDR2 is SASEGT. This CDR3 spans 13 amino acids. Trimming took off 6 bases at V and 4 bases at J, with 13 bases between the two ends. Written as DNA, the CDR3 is TGTGCCAGCAGGTTCGGGGAGCGGTACGAGCAGTACTTC. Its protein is CASRFGERYEQYF.

CDR3 nucleotide sequence: TGTGCCAGCACCCTCGGGACTAGCAGAACAGATACGCAGTATTTT. The encoded protein is CASTLGTSRTDTQYF. V usage is TRBV7-9 and J usage is TRBJ2-3; 9 bases are shared with TRBD2. The V gene end was trimmed by 7 bases and the J gene end by 3 bases; junction bases not matched to a gene: 8. CDR3 length: 15 amino acids. Germline V gives CDR1 SEHNR, CDR2 FQNEAQ (reference sequence).

The DNA of the CDR3 is TGTGCCAGCAGCGTAGCTAGCCCGTCCATGGGCACCGGGGAGCTGTTTTTT. Translated, it gives CASSVASPSMGTGELFF. The chain combines TRBV9 with TRBJ2-2, with a tentative D call TRBD2 (5 bases). The CDR3 spans 17 residues. In germline, CDR1 is SGDLS, CDR2 YYNGEE. V was trimmed by 0 bases and J by 4 bases, leaving 16 bases between them.

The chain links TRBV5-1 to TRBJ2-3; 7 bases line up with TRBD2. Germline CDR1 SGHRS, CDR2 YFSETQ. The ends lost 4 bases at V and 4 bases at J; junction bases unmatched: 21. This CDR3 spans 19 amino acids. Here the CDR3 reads CASSGGYGILSGKSDTQYF. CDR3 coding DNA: TGCGCCAGCAGCGGGGGTTACGGTATTTTAAGCGGGAAGTCAGATACGCAGTATTTT.

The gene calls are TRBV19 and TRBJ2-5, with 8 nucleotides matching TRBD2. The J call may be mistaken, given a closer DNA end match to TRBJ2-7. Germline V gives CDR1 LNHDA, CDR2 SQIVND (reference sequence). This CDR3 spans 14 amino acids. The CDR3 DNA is TGTGCCAGTAGTATACGGGGGGGCCCCTACGAGCAGTACTTC. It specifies CASSIRGGPYEQYF.

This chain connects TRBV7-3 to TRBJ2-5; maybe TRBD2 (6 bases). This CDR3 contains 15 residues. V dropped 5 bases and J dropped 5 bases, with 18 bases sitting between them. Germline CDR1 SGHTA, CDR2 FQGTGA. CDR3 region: CASSPSRDRGETQYF. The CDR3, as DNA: TGTGCCAGCAGCCCTAGCCGGGACCGGGGGGAGACCCAGTACTTC.

The chain's CDR3 is CATKGGGFYEQYF. CDR3 sequence (DNA): TGTGCCACCAAAGGAGGCGGATTTTACGAGCAGTACTTC. The chain uses TRBV25-1 and TRBJ2-7; weak D call: TRBD2 (5 bases). V gave up 10 bases and J gave up 4 bases, with 17 bases separating them. The CDR3 sequence is 13 residues long. CDR1 MGHDK and CDR2 SYGVNS come from the germline V gene.

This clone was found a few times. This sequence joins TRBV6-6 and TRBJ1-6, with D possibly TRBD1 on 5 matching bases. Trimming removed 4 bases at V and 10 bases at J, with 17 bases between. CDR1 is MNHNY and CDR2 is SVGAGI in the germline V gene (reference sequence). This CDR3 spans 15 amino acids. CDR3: CASSFDQGRQSPLHF. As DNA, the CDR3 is TGTGCCAGCAGTTTCGACCAGGGAAGGCAATCACCCCTCCACTTT.

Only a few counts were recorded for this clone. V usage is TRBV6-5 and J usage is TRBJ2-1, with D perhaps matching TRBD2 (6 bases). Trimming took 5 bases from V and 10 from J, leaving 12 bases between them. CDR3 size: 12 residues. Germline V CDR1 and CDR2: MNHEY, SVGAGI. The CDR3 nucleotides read TGTGCCAGCAGTAGGGAAGGAGGGGAGCAGTTCTTC. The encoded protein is CASSREGGEQFF.

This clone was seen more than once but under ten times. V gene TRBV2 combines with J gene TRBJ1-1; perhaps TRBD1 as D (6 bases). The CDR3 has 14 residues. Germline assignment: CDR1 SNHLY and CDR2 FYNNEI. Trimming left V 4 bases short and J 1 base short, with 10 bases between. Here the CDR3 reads CASSVQGPNTEAFF. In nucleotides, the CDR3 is TGTGCCAGCAGTGTTCAGGGGCCGAACACTGAAGCTTTCTTT.

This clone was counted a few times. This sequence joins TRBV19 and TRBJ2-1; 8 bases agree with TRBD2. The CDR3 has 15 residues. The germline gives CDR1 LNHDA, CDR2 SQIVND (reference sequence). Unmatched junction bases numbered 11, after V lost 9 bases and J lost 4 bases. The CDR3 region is CASGGAGYSYNEQFF. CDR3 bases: TGTGCCAGCGGGGGGGCAGGCTACTCTTACAATGAGCAGTTCTTC.

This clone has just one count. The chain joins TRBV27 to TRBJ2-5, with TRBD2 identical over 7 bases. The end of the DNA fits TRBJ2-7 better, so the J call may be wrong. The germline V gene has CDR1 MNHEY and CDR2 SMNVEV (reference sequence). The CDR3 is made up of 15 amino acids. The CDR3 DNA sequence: TGTGCCAGCAGTTTATGGGGGGGAGGCGTCTACGAGCAGTACTTC. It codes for CASSLWGGGVYEQYF.

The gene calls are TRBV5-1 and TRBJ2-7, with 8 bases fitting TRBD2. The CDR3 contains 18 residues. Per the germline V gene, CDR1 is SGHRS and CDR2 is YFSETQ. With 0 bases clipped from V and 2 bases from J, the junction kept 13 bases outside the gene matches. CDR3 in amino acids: CASSLAFSGDPRAYEQYF. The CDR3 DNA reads TGCGCCAGCAGCTTGGCCTTTAGCGGGGACCCCAGGGCCTACGAGCAGTACTTC.

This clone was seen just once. CDR3 in amino acids: CASISSGPSYNEQFF. CDR3 DNA: TGTGCCAGTATTTCGAGCGGCCCCTCCTACAATGAGCAGTTCTTC. The chain recombines TRBV19 with TRBJ2-1, with D possibly matching TRBD2 (5 bases). This CDR3 has 15 amino acids. V lost 7 bases and J lost 0, with 13 bases in between. Per germline, CDR1 LNHDA and CDR2 SQIVND (reference sequence).

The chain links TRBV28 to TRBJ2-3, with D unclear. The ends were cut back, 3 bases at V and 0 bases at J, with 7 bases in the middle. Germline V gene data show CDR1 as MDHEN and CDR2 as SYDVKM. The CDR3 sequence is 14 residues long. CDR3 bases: TGTGCCAGCAGTTTCGACAAAAGCACAGATACGCAGTATTTT. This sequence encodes CASSFDKSTDTQYF.

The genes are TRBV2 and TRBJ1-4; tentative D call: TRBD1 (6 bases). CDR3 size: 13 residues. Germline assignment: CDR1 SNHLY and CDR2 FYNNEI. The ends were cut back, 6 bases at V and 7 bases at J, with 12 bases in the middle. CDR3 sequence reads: CASSGDISEKLFF. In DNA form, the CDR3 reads TGTGCCAGCAGCGGGGACATCTCTGAAAAACTGTTTTTT.

CDR3 coding DNA: TGTGCCAGCTCCCCCGGGACAGGGGGACACGAGCAGTACTTC. The encoded protein is CASSPGTGGHEQYF. The J gene is TRBJ2-7, the V gene TRBV18; TRBD1 matches 11 bases. Germline V gene sequence: CDR1 KGHSH, CDR2 LQKENI. The CDR3 extends over 14 amino acids. The V segment lost 6 bases and the J segment 5 bases; nucleotides outside the gene matches: 6.

Here the CDR3 DNA reads TGTGCCAGCATCCCCGCAGATACGCAGTATTTT. Translated, it gives CASIPADTQYF. V is TRBV21-1 and J is TRBJ2-3; the D call TRBD2 from the table was never checked on the DNA. TRBV21-1 is tagged as a pseudogene. The CDR3 loop spans 11 amino acids.

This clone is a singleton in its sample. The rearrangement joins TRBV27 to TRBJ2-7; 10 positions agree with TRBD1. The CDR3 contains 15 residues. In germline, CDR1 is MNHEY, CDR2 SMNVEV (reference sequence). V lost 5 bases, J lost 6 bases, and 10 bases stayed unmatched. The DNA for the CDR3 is TGTGCCAGCAGTCGTCCGGGACAGGGGATGGGCGAGCAGTACTTC. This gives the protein CASSRPGQGMGEQYF.

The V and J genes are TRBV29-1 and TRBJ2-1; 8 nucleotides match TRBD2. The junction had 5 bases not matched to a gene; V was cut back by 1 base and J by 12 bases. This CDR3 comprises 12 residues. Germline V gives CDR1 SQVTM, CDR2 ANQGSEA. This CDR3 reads CSVEGPGGGQFF. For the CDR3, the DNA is TGCAGCGTTGAAGGGCCCGGGGGGGGGCAGTTCTTC.